This is a list of T cell receptor beta chains from one sample in a study of shared clonotypes between healthy human individuals. The table came from immunoSEQ multiplex PCR; TCRdb's copy has only in-frame clones and leaves some out. There are about 470,000 clones in the sample; 70% to 80% occur only once, and roughly an eighth lies in the top ten. The sample consisted of PBMCs. All receptors come from a woman in her thirties or forties in good health. Some clones in this sample may be carry-over from other donors' samples. The CDR3 runs from the conserved cysteine through the conserved F or W. The D gene is left open where the match is weak. Clone size appears in some rows only: once, few, many, or a class for an expanded clone.

cdr3_nt: TGTGCCAGCAGGGCAGAGCGGGAGCGCACCGGGGAGCTGTTTTTT; cdr3_aa: CASRAERERTGELFF; j_call: TRBJ2-2; v_call: TRBV2; d_call: TRBD2; clone_size: few
cdr3_nt: TGTGCCAGCAGAACAGGGGGCCCCGACTCCTACGAGCAGTACTTC; cdr3_aa: CASRTGGPDSYEQYF; j_call: TRBJ2-7; v_call: TRBV28; d_call: TRBD1; clone_size: .
cdr3_nt: TGTGCCAGCAGCTTGACAGTTTCGGCAGATACGCAGTATTTT; cdr3_aa: CASSLTVSADTQYF; j_call: TRBJ2-3; v_call: TRBV5-4; d_call: .; clone_size: .
cdr3_nt: TGCGCCAGCAGCCAGGGGCGACTCGGGATTGAGAACCACGAGCAGTACTTC; cdr3_aa: CASSQGRLGIENHEQYF; j_call: TRBJ2-7; v_call: TRBV4-1; d_call: .; clone_size: .
cdr3_nt: TGCGCCAGCACCGAGGGGAGTGCAACTAATGAAAAACTGTTTTTT; cdr3_aa: CASTEGSATNEKLFF; j_call: TRBJ1-4; v_call: TRBV5-1; d_call: .; clone_size: .
cdr3_nt: TGTGCCTGGCAAGGGGCAGGGGGCCCCTTGGGCTACACCTTC; cdr3_aa: CAWQGAGGPLGYTF; j_call: TRBJ1-2; v_call: TRBV30; d_call: TRBD1; clone_size: .
cdr3_nt: TGTGCCAGCAGCTCGAGGGGACAGGGGACAGCTAATGAAAAACTGTTTTTT; cdr3_aa: CASSSRGQGTANEKLFF; j_call: TRBJ1-4; v_call: TRBV13; d_call: TRBD1; clone_size: .
cdr3_nt: TGCGCCAGCAGCGTAGGGACCGAGAACACCGGGGAGCTGTTTTTT; cdr3_aa: CASSVGTENTGELFF; j_call: TRBJ2-2; v_call: TRBV5-1; d_call: .; clone_size: .
cdr3_nt: TGTGCCAGCAGTTACTCCCTGCCCTCTGGAAACACCATATATTTT; cdr3_aa: CASSYSLPSGNTIYF; j_call: TRBJ1-3; v_call: TRBV6-6; d_call: .; clone_size: few
cdr3_nt: TGTGCCATCAGTGAGCCCAAGGGAGCGGGGAGCTCTGGGGCCAACGTCCTGACTTTC; cdr3_aa: CAISEPKGAGSSGANVLTF; j_call: TRBJ2-6; v_call: TRBV10-3; d_call: TRBD2; clone_size: .
cdr3_nt: TGTGCCAGCAGTTCGGGACAGGGCCCCAACACCGGGGAGCTGTTTTTT; cdr3_aa: CASSSGQGPNTGELFF; j_call: TRBJ2-2; v_call: TRBV6-5; d_call: TRBD1; clone_size: .
cdr3_nt: TGTGCCAGCAGCTTGGGCAGTGCAACTAATGAAAAACTGTTTTTT; cdr3_aa: CASSLGSATNEKLFF; j_call: TRBJ1-4; v_call: TRBV5-8; d_call: .; clone_size: .
cdr3_nt: TGTGCCAGCAGCTCCCCGACAGGAATTACCTACGAGCAGTACTTC; cdr3_aa: CASSSPTGITYEQYF; j_call: TRBJ2-7; v_call: TRBV5-6; d_call: .; clone_size: .